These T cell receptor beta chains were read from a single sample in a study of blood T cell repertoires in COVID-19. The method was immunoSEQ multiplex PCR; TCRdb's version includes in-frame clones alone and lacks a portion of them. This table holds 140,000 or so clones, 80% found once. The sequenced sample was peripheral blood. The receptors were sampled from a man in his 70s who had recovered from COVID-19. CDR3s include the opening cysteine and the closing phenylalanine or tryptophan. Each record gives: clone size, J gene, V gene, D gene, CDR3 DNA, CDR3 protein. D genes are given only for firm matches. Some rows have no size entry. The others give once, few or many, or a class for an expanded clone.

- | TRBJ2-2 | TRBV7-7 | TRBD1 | TGTGCCAGCAGCTTGGGACAGGGCATCACCGGGGAGCTGTTTTTT | CASSLGQGITGELFF
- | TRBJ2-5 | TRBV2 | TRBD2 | TGTGCCAGCAGTGGCGGGACTAGTCGAGAGACCCAGTACTTC | CASSGGTSRETQYF
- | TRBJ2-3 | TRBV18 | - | TGTGCCAGCTCACCACCCTCCGTAGATACGCAGTATTTT | CASSPPSVDTQYF
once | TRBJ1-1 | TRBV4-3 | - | TGCGCCAGCAGCCAAGAGGGGGCAGGGAACACTGAAGCTTTCTTT | CASSQEGAGNTEAFF
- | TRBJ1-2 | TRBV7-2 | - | TGTGCCAGCAGCCCATACCAAACTGCGTATGGCTACACCTTC | CASSPYQTAYGYTF
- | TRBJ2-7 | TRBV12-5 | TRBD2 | TGTGCTAGTGGGGAGCTTAGCGGGAGCGGCGAGCAGTACTTC | CASGELSGSGEQYF
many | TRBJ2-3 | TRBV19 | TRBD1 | TGTGCCAGTAGTAGACAGGGGGTCCGGGATACGCAGTATTTT | CASSRQGVRDTQYF
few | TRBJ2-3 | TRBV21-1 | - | TGTGCCAGCGGCGGGAGAGCCGATACGCAGTATTTT | CASGGRADTQYF
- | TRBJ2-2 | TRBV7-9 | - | TGTGCCAGCAGCTCGCTCGGACTGAACACCGGGGAGCTGTTTTTT | CASSSLGLNTGELFF
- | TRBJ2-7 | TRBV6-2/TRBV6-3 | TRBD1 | TGTGCCAGCATCCCGGGACAGGGGTTATTCTACGAGCAGTACTTC | CASIPGQGLFYEQYF
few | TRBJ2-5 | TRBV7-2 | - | TGTGCCAGCAGCTCGCCGGACCAAGAGACCCAGTACTTC | CASSSPDQETQYF
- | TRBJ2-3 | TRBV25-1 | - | TGTGCCAGCAGTCCTGATAGATTTAGCACAGATACGCAGTATTTT | CASSPDRFSTDTQYF
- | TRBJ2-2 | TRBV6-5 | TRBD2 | TGTGCCAGCACCAGACTAGCGGGAGGAGGCGGGGAGCTGTTTTTT | CASTRLAGGGGELFF
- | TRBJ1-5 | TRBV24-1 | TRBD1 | TGTGCCACCAGTGTGGGACAGGGAGGTCAGCCCCAGCATTTT | CATSVGQGGQPQHF
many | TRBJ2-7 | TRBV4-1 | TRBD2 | TGCGCCAGCAGCCAAGTTAGGGGCGGGGGTAGCTCCTACGAGCAGTACTTC | CASSQVRGGGSSYEQYF
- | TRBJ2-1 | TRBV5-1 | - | TGCGCCAGCAGGGACAGCACCTACAATGAGCAGTTCTTC | CASRDSTYNEQFF
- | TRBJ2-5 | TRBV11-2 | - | TGTGCCAGCAGTTCAGCCCCAGGGGCGGAGACCCAGTACTTC | CASSSAPGAETQYF
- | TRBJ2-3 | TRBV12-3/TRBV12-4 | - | TGTGCCAGCAGTTTCCTAGCGGATACGCAGTATTTT | CASSFLADTQYF
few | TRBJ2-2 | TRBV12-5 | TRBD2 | TGTGCTAGTGGTTTGTTCCTGGGGCTAGCGGGTACCGCGAACACCGGGGAGCTGTTTTTT | CASGLFLGLAGTANTGELFF
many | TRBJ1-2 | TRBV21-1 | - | TGTGCCAGCAGCAAGGGTTTCGGGGGGCATTTTTCTGGCTACACCTTC | CASSKGFGGHFSGYTF
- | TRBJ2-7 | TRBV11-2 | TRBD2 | TGTGCCAGCAGCTTGACTAGCGGGAGCTGGTACGAGCAGTACTTC | CASSLTSGSWYEQYF
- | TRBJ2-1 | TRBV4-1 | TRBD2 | TGCGCCAGCAGCCAAGAATTTTTGCTAGCGGGAGCCGATGAGCAGTTCTTC | CASSQEFLLAGADEQFF
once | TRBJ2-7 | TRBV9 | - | TGTGCCAGCCACCCAAAGGACACCAGCTCCTACGAGCAGTACTTC | CASHPKDTSSYEQYF
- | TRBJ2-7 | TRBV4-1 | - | TGCGCCAGCAGCCAAGAAATCGGAGTCAGCTCCTACGAGCAGTACTTC | CASSQEIGVSSYEQYF
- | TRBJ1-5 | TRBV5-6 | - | TGTGCCAGCAGCTTGGCGCAGGGTGGGCAGCCCCAGCATTTT | CASSLAQGGQPQHF
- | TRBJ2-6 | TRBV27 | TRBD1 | TGTGCCAGCAGTTTTAGGGACAGCCACTCTGGGGCCAACGTCCTGACTTTC | CASSFRDSHSGANVLTF
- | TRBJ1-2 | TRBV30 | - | - | CAWSWGQGSHSF
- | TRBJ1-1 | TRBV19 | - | TGTGCCAGTAGTGCCGAACAGGGAACTATGAACACTGAAGCTTTCTTT | CASSAEQGTMNTEAFF
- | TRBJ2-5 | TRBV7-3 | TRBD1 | TGTGCCAGCAGCGGGACAGGGGGAGGGACCCAGTACTTC | CASSGTGGGTQYF
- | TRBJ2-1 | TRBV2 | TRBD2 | TGTGCCAGCAGTGCGACTAGCGGGAGGGCCAGTTACCGCAATGAGCAGTTCTTC | CASSATSGRASYRNEQFF
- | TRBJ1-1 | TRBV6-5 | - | TGTGCCAGCAGTCTAAGCTTCATGAACACTGAAGCTTTCTTT | CASSLSFMNTEAFF
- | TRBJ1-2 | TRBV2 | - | TGTGCCAGCAGTGAGTCGGCAGGCCCTTATGGCTACACCTTC | CASSESAGPYGYTF
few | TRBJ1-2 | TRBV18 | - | TGTGCCAGCTCACCAGACAAGATCTATGGCTACACCTTC | CASSPDKIYGYTF